Below are 22 T cell receptor beta chains sequenced from a single sample in a study of cytomegalovirus exposure and HLA in healthy donors. Primers included in the PCR were 60 Vbeta and 13 Jbeta primers. TCRdb's copy holds only in-frame clones and misses some; the assay was immunoSEQ multiplex PCR. The sample gives fewer than 250,000 clones, roughly 80% of which show up once; 3% to 4% is in the top ten. The material sequenced was PBMCs. The receptor source for this set is a woman aged 30 to 39 in good health and CMV-seropositive.

The V call is TRBV7-9, the J call TRBJ2-7; 11 nucleotides line up with TRBD1. The CDR3 runs to 14 residues. The ends lost 5 bases at V and 6 bases at J; junction bases unmatched: 6. Germline lookup yields CDR1 SEHNR and CDR2 FQNEAQ (reference sequence). For the CDR3, the DNA is TGTGCCAGCAGCCACGGACAGGGGGCAGCCGAGCAGTACTTC. This translates into CASSHGQGAAEQYF.

The chain carries TRBV7-9 and TRBJ2-1, with D perhaps TRBD2 (5 bases). In germline, CDR1 is SEHNR, CDR2 FQNEAQ (reference sequence). CDR3 length: 11 amino acids. Trimming took 5 bases from V and 7 from J, leaving 6 bases between them. The chain's CDR3 is CASSPGNEQFF. As DNA, the CDR3 is TGTGCCAGCAGCCCGGGGAATGAGCAGTTCTTC.

A remark on this clone: Here the CDR3 omits its conserved ending phenylalanine or tryptophan, so a read error is the likely source. It is unclear where the CDR3 begins or ends on the DNA, so no DNA is shown, and the CDR3 is as TCRdb lists it. This chain links TRBV2 with TRBJ1-1; no check of the table's D call, TRBD1, against the DNA was made. Per the germline V gene, CDR1 is SNHLY and CDR2 is FYNNEI. Inclusive of both ends, the CDR3 amounts to 9 amino acids. CDR3: CASSGQGEV.

This clone turned up a few times. This chain links TRBV10-1 with TRBJ2-1; D unresolved. Germline V gives CDR1 WNHNN, CDR2 SYGVQD (reference sequence). The CDR3 loop spans 16 amino acids. Deletions cut 2 bases from V and 0 bases from J, with 11 bases between. CDR3 region: CASSESRLSSYNEQFF. The CDR3 DNA sequence: TGCGCCAGCAGTGAGAGTCGCCTGAGCTCCTACAATGAGCAGTTCTTC.

This sequence joins TRBV5-1 and TRBJ1-2; 8 bases are shared with TRBD1. Germline CDR1 reads SGHRS; CDR2 reads YFSETQ. V was clipped by 0 bases and J by 1 base; unmatched bases: 2. The CDR3 extends over 15 amino acids. CDR3 amino acids: CASSLEGQVNYGYTF. For the CDR3, the DNA is TGCGCCAGCAGCTTGGAGGGACAGGTTAACTATGGCTACACCTTC.

V is TRBV4-1 and J is TRBJ2-5, with 8 bases lining up with TRBD2. V dropped 0 bases and J dropped 2; count of bases not matched to a gene: 8. CDR1 and CDR2 (germline): MGHRA, YSYEKL. This CDR3 contains 17 residues. The CDR3 sequence: CASSQDEKLAEQETQYF. CDR3 coding DNA: TGCGCCAGCAGCCAAGATGAAAAACTAGCGGAACAAGAGACCCAGTACTTC.

J is TRBJ2-7 and V is TRBV10-1; D is possibly TRBD2 (5 bases). This CDR3 region has 12 residues. The V end was cut by 7 bases, the J end by 0 bases, with 7 bases between. Looked up from germline, CDR1 is WNHNN and CDR2 is SYGVQD (reference sequence). CDR3 in DNA: TGCGCCAGCAAGCGGTCCTCCTACGAGCAGTACTTC. Translation gives CASKRSSYEQYF.

The rearrangement joins TRBV6-4 to TRBJ1-1; TRBD1 matches at 7 bases. The CDR3 sequence is 15 residues long. Trimming removed 3 bases from V and 8 bases from J; junction bases left unmatched: 12. The germline gives CDR1 MRHNA, CDR2 SNTAGT. The CDR3 spells CASSEKHQGGGEAFF. The CDR3 nucleotides read TGTGCCAGCAGTGAAAAACACCAAGGGGGCGGAGAAGCTTTCTTT.

The gene calls are TRBV28 and TRBJ1-5, with 9 bases identical to TRBD1. This CDR3 is 15 amino acids long. Trimming cost V 4 bases and J 4 bases; bases outside gene matches: 5. Germline assignment: CDR1 MDHEN and CDR2 SYDVKM. In nucleotides, the CDR3 is TGTGCCAGCAGTTCCGGGGACAGGGAAAATCAGCCCCAGCATTTT. This codes for CASSSGDRENQPQHF.

V usage is TRBV6-4 and J usage is TRBJ2-2; TRBD1 matches at 9 bases. From germline, CDR1 is MRHNA and CDR2 SNTAGT. V lost 3 bases, J lost 0 bases, and 5 bases stayed unmatched. CDR3 length: 17 amino acids. CDR3: CASSEGQGLANTGELFF. The CDR3 DNA reads as TGTGCCAGCAGTGAGGGACAGGGCCTCGCGAACACCGGGGAGCTGTTTTTT.

This clone was seen only a few times. The genes are TRBV19 and TRBJ1-5; D is undetermined. Germline V gives CDR1 LNHDA, CDR2 SQIVND (reference sequence). Trimming took 6 bases from V and 0 from J, leaving 9 bases between them. The CDR3 has 14 residues. CDR3 sequence: CASRTTLSNQPQHF. The CDR3 coding sequence is TGTGCCAGTAGGACGACACTTAGCAATCAGCCCCAGCATTTT.

This clone showed up many times. V gene TRBV28 combines with J gene TRBJ2-7; TRBD1 is a possible D gene (6 bases). Trimming stripped 3 bases from V and 4 bases from J, with 10 bases between. This CDR3 contains 13 residues. CDR1 and CDR2 from the germline V gene are MDHEN and SYDVKM. The CDR3 DNA reads TGTGCCAGCAGTTTGGGACAAAGATACGAGCAGTACTTC. This encodes CASSLGQRYEQYF.

The J gene is TRBJ2-1, the V gene TRBV6-1, with 8 positions matching TRBD1. The length of the CDR3 is 16 residues. The germline V gene encodes CDR1 MNHNS and CDR2 SASEGT. Trimming took 1 base from V and 4 from J; bases not matched to a gene: 6. CDR3 region: CASSEDPGGFYNEQFF. The CDR3 DNA reads TGTGCCAGCAGTGAAGACCCAGGGGGCTTTTACAATGAGCAGTTCTTC.

The chain is built from TRBV7-8 and TRBJ2-5; 7 bases match TRBD1. The DNA end is a closer match to TRBJ2-7, so the J assignment may be wrong. This CDR3 comprises 15 residues. Germline V gene data show CDR1 as SGHVS and CDR2 as FQNEAQ. The CDR3 loop is CASSSAGGDPYEQYF. In DNA form, the CDR3 reads TGTGCCAGCAGCTCCGCAGGGGGAGACCCCTACGAGCAGTACTTC.

The chain carries TRBV5-1 and TRBJ2-1, with D maybe TRBD2 (5 bases). V dropped 3 bases and J dropped 0 bases, with 10 bases sitting between them. This CDR3 spans 15 amino acids. Germline V CDR1 and CDR2: SGHRS, YFSETQ. The CDR3 DNA is TGCGCCAGCAGCTCAAGTGGGAGCTCCTACAATGAGCAGTTCTTC. Its protein is CASSSSGSSYNEQFF.

The rearrangement joins TRBV9 to TRBJ1-1; D is undetermined. CDR3 length equals 13 residues. Germline CDR1 and CDR2: SGDLS and YYNGEE. V dropped 2 bases and J dropped 5 bases, with 10 bases sitting between them. CDR3 protein: CASSVELGTEAFF. The CDR3 region has the DNA TGTGCCAGCAGCGTTGAACTAGGGACTGAAGCTTTCTTT.

This clone appeared once. CDR3 DNA sequence: TGTGCCAGCATACCCACGGGTGCGGGCGGGGAGCTGTTTTTT. As protein: CASIPTGAGGELFF. The J gene is TRBJ2-2, the V gene TRBV7-9, with D possibly being TRBD2 (5 bases). Germline V gene lookup returns CDR1 SEHNR and CDR2 FQNEAQ (reference sequence). There are 14 residues in the CDR3. V shed 7 bases and J shed 7 bases, with 16 bases lying between them.

The chain uses TRBV5-4 and TRBJ1-2; the match to TRBD1 covers 7 bases. The J segment lost 1 base and the V segment lost 2 bases, leaving 8 bases of the junction unmatched. Per germline, CDR1 SGHNT and CDR2 YYREEE (reference sequence). The CDR3 has 16 amino acids. The CDR3 sequence: CASSFLMTGSNYGYTF. CDR3 DNA: TGTGCCAGCAGCTTTCTTATGACAGGGAGTAACTATGGCTACACCTTC.

The CDR3 loop reads CASSFGLAGPLAGSEQYF. The CDR3 DNA reads as TGTGCCAGCAGCTTCGGACTAGCGGGGCCCTTAGCTGGGTCCGAGCAGTACTTC. The rearrangement joins TRBV7-8 to TRBJ2-7; 12 bases line up with TRBD2. Germline V CDR1 and CDR2: SGHVS, FQNEAQ. The junction had 15 bases not matched to a gene; V was cut back by 3 bases and J by 6 bases. The CDR3 extends over 18 amino acids.

This chain uses TRBV19 with TRBJ2-6, with 7 bases identical to TRBD1. CDR1 is LNHDA and CDR2 is SQIVND in the germline V gene (reference sequence). J was trimmed by 0 bases and V by 6 bases; bases with no gene match: 14. There are 19 residues in the CDR3. The CDR3 DNA reads TGTGCCAGTAGCCAGAACAGGGGCAATATACTCTCTGGGGCCAACGTCCTGACTTTC. It is translated as CASSQNRGNILSGANVLTF.

The chain uses TRBV28 and TRBJ1-4; 9 bases are shared with TRBD1. Germline values: CDR1 MDHEN, CDR2 SYDVKM. J lost 6 bases, V lost 6 bases, and 8 bases had no gene match. The CDR3 totals 15 residues. The CDR3: CASSQDGTGYEKLFF. As DNA, the CDR3 is TGTGCCAGCAGCCAGGACGGGACAGGGTATGAAAAACTGTTTTTT.

The rearrangement uses TRBV27 and TRBJ2-7; D remains ambiguous. CDR3 length equals 12 residues. The V gene's germline CDR1 is MNHEY and CDR2 SMNVEV (reference sequence). V lost 4 bases and J 3 bases, leaving 7 bases between the germline ends. CDR3 protein: CASSSSHYEQYF. The CDR3 coding sequence is TGTGCCAGCAGTTCCAGTCACTACGAGCAGTACTTC.